One T cell receptor (beta chain) is described in this entry. Antigen specificity is unknown. This sample's time point: week 23, last vaccination. A 20-mer mutant IDH1 peptide at 300 ug was injected subcutaneously with topical imiquimod. This sample was taken from a study of a mutant IDH1 vaccine in newly diagnosed glioma. The CDR3 spans 12 residues. Germline V CDR1 and CDR2: SQVTM, ANQGSEA. Trimming cost V 4 bases and J 4 bases, with 10 bases left between them. Assay: immunoSEQ multiplex PCR; the TCRdb copy retains only in-frame clones and omits some. In the table there are 50,000 to 70,000 clones, about 81% of which are singletons.

The chain recombines TRBV29-1 with TRBJ1-2; a weak D match, TRBD1 (6 bases). This sample comprised PBMCs, obtained from a glioma patient whose treatment included an IDH1 peptide vaccine. The source of this sequence is a woman aged 40 to 55 with glioma. Some clones in this sample may be carry-over from other donors' samples. The CDR3 nucleotides read TGCAGCGTTGGGGGACAAGGCTATGGCTACACCTTC. It translates to CSVGGQGYGYTF.